One and the same sample provided the 10 T cell receptor beta chains below, sequenced in a study of blood T cell repertoires in COVID-19. Libraries were prepared by immunoSEQ multiplex PCR; TCRdb keeps only in-frame clonotypes and omits some of them. Counted here are approximately 400,000 clones, around four fifths occurring once; the ten biggest clones make up 5% to 5.5%. Sequencing was carried out using PBMCs or T cells enriched from blood (not recorded which). These receptors all come from a woman aged 45-65 years who had recovered from COVID-19.

This chain connects TRBV9 to TRBJ2-6, with 10 bases matching TRBD1. Germline CDR1 and CDR2: SGDLS and YYNGEE. The CDR3 extends over 15 amino acids. V shed 5 bases and J 2 bases; nucleotides not matched to a gene: 1. The CDR3, as DNA: TGTGCCAGCAGGGGGACAGGGGCTGGGGCCAACGTCCTGACTTTC. Its translation is CASRGTGAGANVLTF.

This chain links TRBV20-1 with TRBJ1-5; D unresolved. From germline, CDR1 is DFQATT and CDR2 SNEGSKA (reference sequence). Trimming pared 3 bases from V and 4 bases from J, leaving 16 bases between. CDR3 size: 15 residues. As DNA, the CDR3 is TGCAGTGCTAGTTCCGCCCAGGAGGTTAATCAGCCCCAGCATTTT. This codes for CSASSAQEVNQPQHF.

The rearrangement uses TRBV6-1 and TRBJ1-2; perhaps TRBD1 as D (6 bases). The CDR3 consists of 12 residues. The V and J ends lost 2 bases and 10 bases respectively, with 11 bases between them. CDR1 MNHNS and CDR2 SASEGT come from the germline V gene. The CDR3 nucleotides read TGTGCCAGCAGTGAATTAACAGGGATCTACACCTTC. Amino acids: CASSELTGIYTF.

The table lists this clone with a few counts. This chain links TRBV7-2 with TRBJ1-4; TRBD1 aligns across 10 bases. This CDR3 is 16 amino acids long. V trimming: 1 base; J trimming: 7 bases; junction bases outside the gene matches: 6. The germline CDR1 and CDR2 sequences are SGHTA and FQGNSA. The CDR3 DNA sequence: TGTGCCAGCAGCTTAGGACAGGGGGCGATTCTTGAAAAACTGTTTTTT. Translating it yields CASSLGQGAILEKLFF.

CDR3 loop: CASSAGRTSGSYEQYF. The CDR3 region has the DNA TGTGCCAGCAGTGCCGGGAGGACTAGCGGGTCCTACGAGCAGTACTTC. The rearrangement links TRBV9 to TRBJ2-7, with 11 nucleotides matching TRBD2. Trimming at V came to 5 bases and at J to 1 base, leaving 8 bases not matched to a gene. The CDR3 has 16 amino acids. CDR1 is SGDLS and CDR2 is YYNGEE in the germline V gene. The full variable domain, its missing parts supplied by reference TRBV9 and TRBJ2-7, is DSGVTQTPKHLITATGQRVTLRCSPRSGDLSVYWYQQSLDQGLQFLIQYYNGEERAKGNILERFSAQQFPDLHSELNLSSLELGDSALYFCASSAGRTSGSYEQYFGPGTRLTVT.

This chain joins TRBV19 and TRBJ1-2; 9 bases are shared with TRBD1. The J segment lost 7 bases and the V segment lost 5 bases, leaving 11 bases of the junction unmatched. Per the germline V gene, CDR1 is LNHDA and CDR2 is SQIVND (reference sequence). This CDR3 contains 15 residues. CDR3 protein: CASSPRDRVLSGYTF. In DNA form, the CDR3 reads TGTGCCAGTAGTCCCCGGGACAGGGTTTTATCTGGCTACACCTTC.

The rearrangement links TRBV5-1 to TRBJ2-4, with a possible D match to TRBD2 (5 bases). Per germline, CDR1 SGHRS and CDR2 YFSETQ. V lost 1 base and J lost 6, with 11 bases in between. The CDR3 is 14 residues long. The CDR3, as DNA: TGCGCCAGCAGCTTGTCCGGGAATCGAAACATTCAGTACTTC. This encodes CASSLSGNRNIQYF.

The chain combines TRBV19 with TRBJ1-3, with 7 positions matching TRBD1. Germline V gene lookup returns CDR1 LNHDA and CDR2 SQIVND (reference sequence). J lost 0 bases, V lost 0 bases, and 8 bases had no gene match. The CDR3 contains 18 residues. CDR3 protein: CASSIDGDRYLSGNTIYF. The DNA for the CDR3 is TGTGCCAGTAGTATAGATGGGGACAGATACCTCTCTGGAAACACCATATATTTT.

The chain combines TRBV29-1 with TRBJ2-3; TRBD1 matches 7 bases. Trimming removed 4 bases from V and 0 bases from J; junction bases left unmatched: 7. CDR3 length: 15 amino acids. CDR1 is SQVTM and CDR2 is ANQGSEA in the germline V gene. The CDR3 protein is CSVGDRASSTDTQYF. The DNA of the CDR3 is TGCAGCGTTGGCGACAGGGCCTCTAGCACAGATACGCAGTATTTT.

The V and J genes are TRBV7-2 and TRBJ1-1; 7 bases line up with TRBD1. This CDR3 is 14 amino acids long. Trimming removed 1 base from V and 4 bases from J; junction bases left unmatched: 3. CDR1 is SGHTA and CDR2 is FQGNSA in the germline V gene. The CDR3 protein is CASSLVGQATEAFF. CDR3 DNA sequence: TGTGCCAGCAGCTTAGTCGGACAGGCCACTGAAGCTTTCTTT.